This section outlines one TCR beta chain sequence together with its context. Its antigen is not identified. These data come from a study of T cell repertoires in cytomegalovirus infection. In the study overall: Public TCR beta signature analysis indicated the presence of both CMV infection and matching HLA type.

TCRdb re-called the reads through MiXCR, storing one row per CDR3 protein. The sample holds 830,000 or so distinct CDR3 sequences; about 31% are singletons and the top ten take 9.5% to 15%. Per the germline V gene, CDR1 is DFQATT and CDR2 is SNEGSKA (reference sequence). CDR3 length equals 17 residues. The V end lost 0 bases, the J end lost 2 bases, and 19 bases lay between the germline ends. This specimen consisted of cultured CD8+ T cells from PBMCs, obtained from culture after CMV antigen stimulation. The receptor was derived from a human donor in good health (CMV status not recorded). Some clones in this sample may be carry-over from other donors' samples. The chain recombines TRBV20-1 with TRBJ1-2; the D gene is possibly TRBD1 (6 bases). CDR3 nucleotides: TGCAGTGCTAGAGATCCCCAGAACACAGGGTTGAACTATGGCTACACCTTC. Translated, it gives CSARDPQNTGLNYGYTF.